This T cell receptor (beta chain) originates from a study of cytomegalovirus exposure and HLA in healthy donors. Primers: 60 Vbeta forward and 13 Jbeta reverse. Sequencing was performed with immunoSEQ multiplex PCR; in TCRdb, only in-frame clones are kept and a portion is missing. The profile shows roughly 170,000 clones, over 60% of them singletons. The V gene's germline CDR1 is MNHNY and CDR2 SVGAGI (reference sequence). The CDR3 covers 15 residues. Trimming left V 2 bases short and J 0 bases short, with 8 bases between. There were likely unrecorded immune exposures, though donors were nominally healthy when sampled.

The V gene is TRBV6-6, the J gene TRBJ1-5; tentatively, D is TRBD1 (5 bases). Sequencing used PBMCs. The clonotype was recovered from a girl under 18 in good health and CMV-seronegative. CDR3 coding DNA: TGTGCCAGCAGTTACCCGACAGATAGCAATCAGCCCCAGCATTTT. Its translation: CASSYPTDSNQPQHF.